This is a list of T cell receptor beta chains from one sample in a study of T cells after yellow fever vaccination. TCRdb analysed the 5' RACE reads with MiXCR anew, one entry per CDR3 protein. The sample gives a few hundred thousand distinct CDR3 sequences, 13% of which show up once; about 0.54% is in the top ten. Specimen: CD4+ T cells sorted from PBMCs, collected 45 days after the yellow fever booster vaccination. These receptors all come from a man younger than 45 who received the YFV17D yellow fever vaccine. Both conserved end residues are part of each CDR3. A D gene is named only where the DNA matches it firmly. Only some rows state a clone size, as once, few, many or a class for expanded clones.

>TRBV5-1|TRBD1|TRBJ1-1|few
CASSPDRVNTEAFF
TGCGCCAGCAGCCCGGACAGGGTGAACACTGAAGCTTTCTTT
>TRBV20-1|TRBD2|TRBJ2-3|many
CSARDVGTSGDTDTQYF
TGCAGTGCTAGAGACGTAGGGACTAGCGGGGACACAGATACGCAGTATTTT
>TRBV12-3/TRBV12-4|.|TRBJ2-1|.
CASSLRGGETEQFF
TGTGCCAGCAGTTTAAGGGGGGGTGAGACTGAGCAGTTCTTC
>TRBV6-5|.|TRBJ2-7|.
CASSYSNQGGTYEQYF
TGTGCCAGCAGTTACTCGAATCAGGGGGGAACCTACGAGCAGTACTTC
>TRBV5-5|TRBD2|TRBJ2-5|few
CASSHGRTETQYF
TGTGCCAGCAGTCACGGGAGGACAGAGACCCAGTACTTC
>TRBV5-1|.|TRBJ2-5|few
CASSTTASTETQYF
TGCGCCAGCAGCACGACAGCGTCAACAGAGACCCAGTACTTC
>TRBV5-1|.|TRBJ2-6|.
CASSLNTGANVLTF
TGCGCCAGCAGTCTGAACACTGGGGCCAACGTCCTGACTTTC
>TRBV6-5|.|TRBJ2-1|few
CASSYLGGGSAYNEQFF
TGTGCCAGCAGTTACTTGGGAGGGGGTAGCGCGTACAATGAGCAGTTCTTC
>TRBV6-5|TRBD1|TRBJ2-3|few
CASSYSNSGQGHFTQYF
TGTGCCAGCAGTTACTCGAACTCCGGACAGGGGCACTTTACGCAGTATTTT
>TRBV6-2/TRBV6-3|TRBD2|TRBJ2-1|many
CASRSGRAGYEQFF
TGTGCCAGCCGCAGCGGGAGGGCTGGCTATGAGCAGTTCTTC
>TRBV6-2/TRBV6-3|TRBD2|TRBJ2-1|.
CASNPRGLAGANEQFF
TGTGCCAGCAACCCCCGGGGACTAGCGGGGGCAAATGAGCAGTTCTTC
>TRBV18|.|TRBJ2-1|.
CASSPTGTGAVEYNEQFF
TGTGCCAGCTCCCCAACGGGGACGGGGGCCGTAGAGTACAATGAGCAGTTCTTC
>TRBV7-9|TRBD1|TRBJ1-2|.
CASSNSDRGYYGYTF
TGTGCCAGCAGCAACTCCGACAGGGGATACTATGGCTACACCTTC
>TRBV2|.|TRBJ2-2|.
CASLRNRNTGELFF
TGTGCCAGCCTGAGGAACAGGAACACCGGGGAGCTGTTTTTT
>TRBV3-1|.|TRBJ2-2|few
CASSQGWNTGELFF
TGTGCCAGCAGCCAGGGATGGAACACCGGGGAGCTGTTTTTT
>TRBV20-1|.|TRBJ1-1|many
CSARDVPEAFF
TGCAGTGCTAGGGACGTCCCTGAAGCTTTCTTT
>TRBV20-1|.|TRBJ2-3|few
CSARDPSRNTDTQYF
TGCAGTGCTAGAGATCCGAGCAGAAACACAGATACGCAGTATTTT
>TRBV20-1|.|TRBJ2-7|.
CSARDGGSYEQYF
TGCAGTGCCAGGGACGGGGGCTCCTACGAGCAGTACTTC
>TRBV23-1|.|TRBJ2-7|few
CASSRWGCDEQYF
TGCGCCAGCAGCCGGTGGGGTTGCGACGAGCAGTACTTC
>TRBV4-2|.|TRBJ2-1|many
CASSQEGSSGAEQFF
TGTGCCAGCAGCCAAGAAGGTAGCAGCGGTGCGGAGCAGTTCTTC